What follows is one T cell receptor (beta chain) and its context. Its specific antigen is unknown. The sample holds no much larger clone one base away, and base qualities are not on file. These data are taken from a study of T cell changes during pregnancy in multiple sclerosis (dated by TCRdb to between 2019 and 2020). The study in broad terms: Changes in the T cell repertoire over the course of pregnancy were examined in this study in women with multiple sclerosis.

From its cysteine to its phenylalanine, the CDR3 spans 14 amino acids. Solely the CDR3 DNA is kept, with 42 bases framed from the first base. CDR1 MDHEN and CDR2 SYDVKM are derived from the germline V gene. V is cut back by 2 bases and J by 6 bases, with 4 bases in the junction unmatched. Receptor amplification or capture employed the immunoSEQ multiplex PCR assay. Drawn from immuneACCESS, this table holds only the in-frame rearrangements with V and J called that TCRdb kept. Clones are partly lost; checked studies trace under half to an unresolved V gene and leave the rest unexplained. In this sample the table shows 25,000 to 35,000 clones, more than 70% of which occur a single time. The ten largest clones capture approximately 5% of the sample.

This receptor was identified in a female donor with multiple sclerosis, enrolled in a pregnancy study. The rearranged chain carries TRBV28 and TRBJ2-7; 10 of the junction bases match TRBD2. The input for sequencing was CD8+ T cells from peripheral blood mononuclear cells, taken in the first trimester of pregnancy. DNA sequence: TGTGCCAGCAGTTTAGGGGGACTAGCGACCGAGCAGTACTTC. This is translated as CASSLGGLATEQYF.